This record looks at one T cell receptor beta chain sequence and its context. Measured with immunoSEQ multiplex PCR; TCRdb has only the in-frame clones, and not every one. The sample shows about 150,000 clones, about 90% of them seen only once. This record belongs to a study of T cell responses to AZD1222 COVID-19 vaccine. The CDR3 has 15 residues. Per germline, CDR1 SGHTA and CDR2 FQGNSA. Unmatched junction bases numbered 8, after V lost 5 bases and J lost 2 bases. This TCR came from an adult who received the AZD1222 COVID-19 vaccine. This chain uses TRBV7-2 with TRBJ1-2; 7 positions agree with TRBD1. The sequences come from peripheral blood, collected 28 days after the second AZD1222 dose. CDR3 sequence reads: CASSASPGGNYGYTF. The CDR3 DNA is TGTGCCAGCAGCGCTAGTCCAGGGGGAAACTATGGCTACACCTTC.